Below are 28 T cell receptor beta chains sequenced from a single sample in a study of blood T cell repertoires in COVID-19. The assay was immunoSEQ multiplex PCR, and TCRdb's table has in-frame clones only and misses some. The table has under 250,000 clones, around nine tenths seen once. Source material: peripheral blood. These receptors originate from a man at least 80 years old with acute or convalescent COVID-19.

The chain uses TRBV3-1 (or the pseudogene TRBV3-2) and TRBJ1-1; 8 bases fit TRBD1. V lost 1 base to trimming and J lost 4 bases; unmatched junction nucleotides: 5. The V gene's germline CDR1 is LGHDT and CDR2 YNNKEL (reference sequence). This CDR3 is 15 amino acids long. DNA for the CDR3: TGTGCCAGCAGCCAAGGGGCTACAGGGGGCACTGAAGCTTTCTTT. It encodes CASSQGATGGTEAFF.

The CDR3 DNA reads as TGTGCCACCAAGACACATAGCAATCAGCCCCAGCATTTT. Protein sequence: CATKTHSNQPQHF. The rearrangement uses TRBV19 and TRBJ1-5; D ambiguous. From germline, CDR1 is LNHDA and CDR2 SQIVND (reference sequence). CDR3 length: 13 amino acids. The ends were cut back, 10 bases at V and 0 bases at J, with 10 bases in the middle.

This clone was found a few times. The J gene is TRBJ1-3, the V gene TRBV5-6; the D is unclear. The V gene's germline CDR1 is SGHDT and CDR2 YYEEEE. The CDR3 spans 12 residues. Trimming removed 2 bases at V and 4 bases at J, with 4 bases between. The CDR3 reads CASSFLGNTIYF. The CDR3 coding sequence is TGTGCCAGCAGCTTTTTAGGAAACACCATATATTTT.

The chain carries TRBV6-5 and TRBJ2-5; no definite D call. The CDR3 covers 14 residues. Deletions cut 0 bases from V and 2 bases from J, with 7 bases between. Germline V gives CDR1 MNHEY, CDR2 SVGAGI. CDR3 DNA sequence: TGTGCCAGCAGTTACTCGCTTCAGCAAGAGACCCAGTACTTC. It translates to CASSYSLQQETQYF.

This chain connects TRBV6-4 to TRBJ2-3; D might be TRBD2 (6 bases). Germline lookup yields CDR1 MRHNA and CDR2 SNTAGT. V was trimmed by 6 bases and J by 2 bases, leaving 12 bases between them. The CDR3 covers 14 residues. DNA for the CDR3: TGTGCCAGCAGCCGGGAGTCCCACACAGATACGCAGTATTTT. This sequence encodes CASSRESHTDTQYF.

The CDR3 coding sequence is TGTGCCACCAGTACAGGGGGTGCTGGCTACACCTTC. Residues: CATSTGGAGYTF. The chain is built from TRBV24-1 and TRBJ1-2, with 8 bases fitting TRBD1. The CDR3 sequence is 12 residues long. J gave up 7 bases and V 6 bases, and 3 bases lay outside the gene matches. CDR1 is KGHDR and CDR2 is SFDVKD in the germline V gene.

This chain joins TRBV11-3 and TRBJ2-7, with D uncertain. V was trimmed by 1 base and J by 5 bases, leaving 9 bases between them. Germline CDR1 is SGHNT and CDR2 is YENEEA. The CDR3 consists of 13 residues. CDR3 protein: CASSLASGDEQYF. CDR3 sequence (DNA): TGTGCCAGCAGCTTAGCGTCAGGTGACGAGCAGTACTTC. The entire variable domain, with the rest obtained from reference TRBV11-3 and TRBJ2-7, is as follows: EAGVVQSPRYKIIEKKQPVAFWCNPISGHNTLYWYLQNLGQGPELLIRYENEEAVDDSQLPKDRFSAERLKGVDSTLKIQPAELGDSAVYLCASSLASGDEQYFGPGTRLTVT.

The chain employs TRBV4-2 and TRBJ2-7; no clear D gene. This CDR3 has 15 residues. Per germline, CDR1 LGHNA and CDR2 YNFKEQ. With 0 bases removed from V and 0 bases from J, the gap between germline ends came to 9 bases. In DNA form, the CDR3 reads TGTGCCAGCAGCCAAGATCAGGTCAGCTCCTACGAGCAGTACTTC. This gives the protein CASSQDQVSSYEQYF.

The chain employs TRBV19 and TRBJ1-5; TRBD1 might be the D (5 bases). CDR1 is LNHDA and CDR2 is SQIVND in the germline V gene (reference sequence). With 5 bases removed from V and 3 bases from J, the gap between germline ends came to 14 bases. This CDR3 region has 15 residues. CDR3 residues: CASSPQQVINQPQHF. The CDR3 coding sequence is TGTGCCAGTAGTCCCCAACAGGTTATCAATCAGCCCCAGCATTTT. The variable domain in full, with the rest retrieved from reference TRBV19 and TRBJ1-5, is DGGITQSPKYLFRKEGQNVTLSCEQNLNHDAMYWYRQDPGQGLRLIYYSQIVNDFQKGDIAEGYSVSREKKESFPLTVTSAQKNPTAFYLCASSPQQVINQPQHFGDGTRLSIL.

The table lists this clone with a count of one. This rearrangement joins TRBV19 to TRBJ2-1, with 10 bases matching TRBD1. Germline CDR1 and CDR2: LNHDA and SQIVND (reference sequence). The J segment lost 7 bases and the V segment lost 5 bases, leaving 8 bases of the junction unmatched. The CDR3 loop spans 15 amino acids. CDR3 DNA: TGTGCCAGTAGTGCACCGGGACAGGGGATGAATGAGCAGTTCTTC. Protein product: CASSAPGQGMNEQFF.

This clone was counted only a few times. The chain links TRBV6-6 to TRBJ2-7; 9 positions match TRBD2. The CDR3 sequence is 16 residues long. The germline gives CDR1 MNHNY, CDR2 SVGAGI (reference sequence). V was clipped by 6 bases and J by 7 bases; unmatched bases: 16. The CDR3 nucleotides read TGTGCCAGCAGGGGTACTCAACTAGCGGGCTACGGGGAGCAGTACTTC. The encoded protein is CASRGTQLAGYGEQYF.

J is TRBJ2-1 and V is TRBV9; 7 bases are a match to TRBD2. V was clipped by 4 bases and J by 0 bases; unmatched bases: 4. Germline V CDR1 and CDR2: SGDLS, YYNGEE. The length of the CDR3 is 15 residues. The DNA for the CDR3 is TGTGCCAGCAGCCCTCGGACTAGCTCCTACAATGAGCAGTTCTTC. Translating gives CASSPRTSSYNEQFF.

This clone was seen just once. The chain links TRBV3-1 (or the pseudogene TRBV3-2) to TRBJ2-3; D is possibly TRBD2 (6 bases). The CDR3 spans 15 residues. The ends were cut back, 4 bases at V and 7 bases at J, with 18 bases in the middle. Germline V gene sequence: CDR1 LGHDT, CDR2 YNNKEL (reference sequence). CDR3 sequence reads: CASSPVADRLNTQYF. CDR3 nucleotide sequence: TGTGCCAGCAGCCCGGTAGCGGATAGACTTAATACGCAGTATTTT.

The chain employs TRBV4-2 and TRBJ2-1, with 8 bases that match TRBD1. Germline trimming cut 0 bases from V and 5 bases from J; bases unmatched to any gene: 9. Germline CDR1 reads LGHNA; CDR2 reads YNFKEQ. The CDR3 totals 17 residues. CDR3 in DNA: TGTGCCAGCAGCCAAGATCCCAGGGGGCCCAACAACAATGAGCAGTTCTTC. This gives the protein CASSQDPRGPNNNEQFF.

The V gene is TRBV7-9, the J gene TRBJ1-2; 9 nucleotides match TRBD1. Unmatched junction bases numbered 9, after V lost 0 bases and J lost 7 bases. This CDR3 region has 16 residues. Per germline, CDR1 SEHNR and CDR2 FQNEAQ (reference sequence). DNA of the CDR3: TGTGCCAGCAGCTTAGCCCCGGGACAGGGATTTTTTGGCTACACCTTC. It yields the protein CASSLAPGQGFFGYTF.

The V call is TRBV18, the J call TRBJ1-5, with D possibly being TRBD1 (5 bases). The CDR3 runs 15 residues. Trimming stripped 5 bases from V and 4 bases from J, with 15 bases between. Germline CDR1 and CDR2: KGHSH and LQKENI. The CDR3 is CASSAQEIVNQPQHF. CDR3 DNA sequence: TGTGCCAGCTCAGCACAGGAGATAGTGAATCAGCCCCAGCATTTT. Full variable domain (outside the CDR3, taken from reference TRBV18 and TRBJ1-5): NAGVMQNPRHLVRRRGQEARLRCSPMKGHSHVYWYRQLPEEGLKFMVYLQKENIIDESGMPKERFSAEFPKEGPSILRIQQVVRGDSAAYFCASSAQEIVNQPQHFGDGTRLSIL.

This chain uses TRBV12-2 with TRBJ2-7; the table's D call TRBD1 went unverified against the DNA. TRBV12-2 is tagged as a pseudogene. The CDR3 totals 16 residues. The CDR3 region is CASRFRRDRTFYEQYF. The CDR3 DNA reads TGTGCAAGTCGCTTCCGCCGGGACAGGACTTTTTACGAGCAGTACTTC.

This chain joins TRBV13 and TRBJ1-3; 8 positions agree with TRBD1. Per germline, CDR1 PRHDT and CDR2 FYEKMQ (reference sequence). V lost 5 bases and J lost 8; bases outside the gene matches: 5. The CDR3 length is 13 residues. CDR3 nucleotides: TGTGCCAGCAGCCCGGACAGGGTGGACACCATATATTTT. Its protein is CASSPDRVDTIYF.

This clone was recorded once. J is TRBJ2-3 and V is TRBV10-3; a possible D gene is TRBD2 (7 bases). The CDR3 sequence is 15 residues long. CDR1 and CDR2 (germline): ENHRY, SYGVKD. V was pared by 6 bases and J by 4 bases, with 17 bases between. CDR3: CAIRDPTGRADTQYF. DNA of the CDR3: TGTGCCATCAGGGACCCTACAGGGAGGGCAGATACGCAGTATTTT.

This rearrangement joins TRBV7-3 to TRBJ2-3; TRBD1 might be the D (6 bases). Germline V gene lookup returns CDR1 SGHTA and CDR2 FQGTGA. V lost 6 bases, J lost 2 bases, and 18 bases lay in between. CDR3 length: 16 amino acids. The CDR3 sequence is CASSSGVDRNTDTQYF. CDR3 nucleotide sequence: TGTGCCAGCAGTTCAGGGGTTGACCGCAACACAGATACGCAGTATTTT.

The V call is TRBV20-1, the J call TRBJ2-3; 10 bases fit TRBD2. Unmatched junction bases numbered 26, after V lost 3 bases and J lost 2 bases. Germline V gives CDR1 DFQATT, CDR2 SNEGSKA (reference sequence). The CDR3 spans 22 residues. The CDR3 DNA reads as TGCAGTGCTAGTCTGAGAAAGACTAGCGGGTTCTGGGGGTCCCCCTCCACAGATACGCAGTATTTT. It specifies CSASLRKTSGFWGSPSTDTQYF.

This clone has only one observation. The chain combines TRBV27 with TRBJ1-5; D call uncertain. Germline lookup yields CDR1 MNHEY and CDR2 SMNVEV (reference sequence). The CDR3 contains 15 residues. V shed 6 bases and J shed 0 bases, with 12 bases lying between them. This CDR3 is CASRAGPHSNQPQHF. The DNA of the CDR3 is TGTGCCAGCAGGGCAGGCCCCCATAGCAATCAGCCCCAGCATTTT.

The rearrangement joins TRBV15 to TRBJ2-7; possibly TRBD1 for D (6 bases). This CDR3 is built from 15 residues. Trimming cost V 0 bases and J 3 bases, with 12 bases left between them. CDR1 LNHNV and CDR2 YYDKDF come from the germline V gene (reference sequence). The CDR3, as DNA: TGTGCCACCAGCAGAGACCCCTCAGGGGACTACGAGCAGTACTTC. Protein product: CATSRDPSGDYEQYF.

The chain uses TRBV15 and TRBJ1-6; D is undetermined. This CDR3 spans 16 amino acids. Germline V CDR1 and CDR2: LNHNV, YYDKDF (reference sequence). V was trimmed by 0 bases and J by 5 bases, leaving 11 bases between them. The CDR3 spells CATSRDLGADNSPLHF. CDR3 nucleotides: TGTGCCACCAGCAGAGATCTAGGAGCTGATAATTCACCCCTCCACTTT.

The J gene is TRBJ2-5, the V gene TRBV20-1, with D hard to call. Between the trimmed V and J ends, which lost 3 bases and 2 bases, there was a span of 7 bases. The germline gives CDR1 DFQATT, CDR2 SNEGSKA (reference sequence). The CDR3 loop spans 12 amino acids. CDR3 amino acids: CSASVSQETQYF. The CDR3 bases are TGCAGTGCTAGTGTCAGTCAAGAGACCCAGTACTTC.

This rearrangement joins TRBV7-2 to TRBJ2-5; 9 bases are a match to TRBD1. The CDR3 totals 15 residues. The germline V gene has CDR1 SGHTA and CDR2 FQGNSA. V dropped 1 base and J dropped 4; count of bases not matched to a gene: 4. The CDR3 sequence is CASSLGDRDSETQYF. Here the CDR3 DNA reads TGTGCCAGCAGCTTAGGGGACAGGGACTCAGAGACCCAGTACTTC.

The V call is TRBV28, the J call TRBJ2-5; TRBD1 aligns across 8 bases. The J segment lost 2 bases and the V segment lost 4 bases, leaving 12 bases of the junction unmatched. Looked up from germline, CDR1 is MDHEN and CDR2 is SYDVKM. The CDR3 is 17 residues long. The CDR3: CASSSQPSRGLQETQYF. CDR3 DNA: TGTGCCAGCAGTTCACAGCCCTCCAGGGGGCTTCAAGAGACCCAGTACTTC.

This clone was detected only a few times. The chain's CDR3 is CASSQDREGNWGYGYTF. CDR3 DNA: TGCGCCAGCAGCCAAGATCGGGAGGGAAATTGGGGCTATGGCTACACCTTC. The rearrangement joins TRBV4-1 to TRBJ1-2; D is unclear. Germline CDR1 and CDR2: MGHRA and YSYEKL. V lost 0 bases and J 4 bases, leaving 18 bases between the germline ends. The CDR3 is 17 residues long.